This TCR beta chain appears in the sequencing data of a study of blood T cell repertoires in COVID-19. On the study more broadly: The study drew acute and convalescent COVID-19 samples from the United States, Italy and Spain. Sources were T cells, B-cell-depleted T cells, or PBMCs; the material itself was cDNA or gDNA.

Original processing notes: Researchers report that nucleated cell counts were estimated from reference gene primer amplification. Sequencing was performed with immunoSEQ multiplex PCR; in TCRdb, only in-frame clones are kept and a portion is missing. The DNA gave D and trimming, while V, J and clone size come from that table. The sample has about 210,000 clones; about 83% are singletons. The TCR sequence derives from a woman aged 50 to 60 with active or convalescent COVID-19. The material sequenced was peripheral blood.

The CDR3 reads CASGLGGERNEQYF. The CDR3 bases are TGTGCTAGTGGTTTGGGGGGGGAGAGGAACGAGCAGTACTTC. This rearrangement joins TRBV12-5 to TRBJ2-7, with D tentatively TRBD2 (6 bases). The CDR3 runs 14 residues. The germline V gene has CDR1 LGHNT and CDR2 FRNRAP. V was trimmed by 1 base and J by 5 bases, leaving 12 bases between them.